These T cell receptor beta chains were read from a single sample in a study of T cell repertoires in cytomegalovirus infection. TCRdb fed the reads into MiXCR, producing one record per CDR3 protein. The repertoire includes about 770,000 distinct CDR3 sequences, 25% to 35% of them detected once, and over 10% sits in the top ten. Their antigens are not known. This material consisted of cultured CD8+ T cells from PBMCs, taken from culture after CMV antigen stimulation. The receptor set was obtained from a human donor in good health (CMV status not recorded). Some clones in this sample may be carry-over from other donors' samples. The CDR3 runs from the conserved cysteine through the conserved F or W. The order of the fields is clone size, D gene, CDR3 length, V gene, J gene, CDR3 DNA, CDR3 protein. D genes are given only for firm matches. Rows give clone size only sometimes, using once, few, many, or a class for an expanded clone.

abundance: NA
d_gene: TRBD1
len: 13
v_gene: TRBV29-1
j_gene: TRBJ2-7
CDR3nt: TGCAGCGTTGACGGGACAGAAACCCGCGAGCAGTACTTC
CDR3aa: CSVDGTETREQYF

abundance: NA
d_gene: TRBD2
len: 16
v_gene: TRBV28
j_gene: TRBJ2-3
CDR3nt: TGTGCCAGCAGTTTCGAGCGGGGCCAACTCACAGATACGCAGTATTTT
CDR3aa: CASSFERGQLTDTQYF

abundance: few
d_gene: NA
len: 15
v_gene: TRBV6-2/TRBV6-3
j_gene: TRBJ2-1
CDR3nt: TGTGCCAGCAGCCCCCCAGGGGAAGTCTACAATGAGCAGTTCTTC
CDR3aa: CASSPPGEVYNEQFF

abundance: NA
d_gene: NA
len: 15
v_gene: TRBV4-3
j_gene: TRBJ2-1
CDR3nt: TGCGCCACCAGCCAAGAAACAGGGCCCTACAATGAGCAGTTCTTC
CDR3aa: CATSQETGPYNEQFF

abundance: NA
d_gene: NA
len: 14
v_gene: TRBV20-1
j_gene: TRBJ1-1
CDR3nt: TGCAGTGCTAGCCCCGAGCCAGGACGGACTGAAGCTTTCTTT
CDR3aa: CSASPEPGRTEAFF

abundance: NA
d_gene: NA
len: 13
v_gene: TRBV15
j_gene: TRBJ2-2
CDR3nt: TGTGCCACCAGCGACGAGAAGAGGAGGGAGCTGTTTTTT
CDR3aa: CATSDEKRRELFF

abundance: NA
d_gene: NA
len: 16
v_gene: TRBV9
j_gene: TRBJ1-1
CDR3nt: TGTGCCAGCAGCGTAATAGGGGTGGGAGAGAACACTGAAGCTTTCTTT
CDR3aa: CASSVIGVGENTEAFF

abundance: NA
d_gene: TRBD2
len: 18
v_gene: TRBV7-8
j_gene: TRBJ2-2
CDR3nt: TGTGCCAGCAGCGACCCTGGGGGGGTCTCCCTTATCACCGGGGAGCTGTTTTTT
CDR3aa: CASSDPGGVSLITGELFF

abundance: few
d_gene: NA
len: 13
v_gene: TRBV12-3/TRBV12-4
j_gene: TRBJ2-7
CDR3nt: TGTGCCAGCAGTTTAGCTAGGGCTCGCGAGCAGTACTTC
CDR3aa: CASSLARAREQYF

abundance: NA
d_gene: NA
len: 14
v_gene: TRBV28
j_gene: TRBJ1-5
CDR3nt: TGTGCCAGCAGTCCCGAAGGCCTTAATCAGCCCCAGCATTTT
CDR3aa: CASSPEGLNQPQHF

abundance: NA
d_gene: NA
len: 12
v_gene: TRBV7-8
j_gene: TRBJ2-1
CDR3nt: TGTGCCAGCAGCCCCACGCACAATGAGCAGTTCTTC
CDR3aa: CASSPTHNEQFF

abundance: NA
d_gene: NA
len: 13
v_gene: TRBV10-3
j_gene: TRBJ1-5
CDR3nt: TGTGCCATCACGGCGGGGTTCAATCAGCCCCAGCATTTT
CDR3aa: CAITAGFNQPQHF

abundance: NA
d_gene: TRBD2
len: 16
v_gene: TRBV7-2
j_gene: TRBJ2-5
CDR3nt: TGTGCCAGCAGCAACCGACTAGCGGGGGACCAAGAGACCCAGTACTTC
CDR3aa: CASSNRLAGDQETQYF

abundance: NA
d_gene: TRBD2
len: 15
v_gene: TRBV12-3/TRBV12-4
j_gene: TRBJ2-1
CDR3nt: TGTGCCAGCAGGCCGCCGGGACTAGCGAAGAGTGAGCAGTTCTTC
CDR3aa: CASRPPGLAKSEQFF

abundance: NA
d_gene: NA
len: 10
v_gene: TRBV10-1
j_gene: TRBJ1-1
CDR3nt: TGCGCCACCGAAAAGGGTGAAGGTCTCTTT
CDR3aa: CATEKGEGLF

abundance: NA
d_gene: NA
len: 17
v_gene: TRBV4-1
j_gene: TRBJ2-4
CDR3nt: TGCGCCAGCAGCCAAGAGCCTTCGATGGGGGCCAAAAACATTCAGTACTTC
CDR3aa: CASSQEPSMGAKNIQYF